This T cell receptor (beta chain) emerged from a study of blood T cell repertoires in COVID-19. In the study overall: From the United States, Italy and Spain came samples of acute and convalescent COVID-19. From T cells, B-cell-depleted T cells, or PBMCs came the material, which was cDNA or gDNA.

There are 13 residues in the CDR3. V was pared by 0 bases and J by 2 bases, with 5 bases between. The germline V gene encodes CDR1 SGDLS and CDR2 YYNGEE. As processed by the authors: Estimation of nucleated cell counts was performed using reference gene primer amplification. Clones were read by immunoSEQ multiplex PCR, and TCRdb kept only the in-frame ones, dropping some. V and J calls and clone size are given by that table; D and trimming were obtained from the DNA. This sample has under 250,000 clones; approximately 87% occur once, and the top ten carry 2.5% to 3%. This clonotype was obtained from a woman in her 70s with active or convalescent COVID-19. Specimen: peripheral blood. The J gene is TRBJ2-5, the V gene TRBV9, with D unclear. The CDR3 region has the DNA TGTGCCAGCAGCGTAGTCCCACAAGAGACCCAGTACTTC. As protein: CASSVVPQETQYF.